This T cell receptor (beta chain) was profiled in a study of blood T cell repertoires in COVID-19. Germline-derived CDR1 and CDR2 are LGHDT and YNNKEL (reference sequence). CDR3 length: 14 residues. V shed 5 bases, J shed 2 bases, and the junction held 2 bases outside the gene matches. Data came from immunoSEQ multiplex PCR; TCRdb stores just in-frame clones and leaves some out. The table records roughly 140,000 clones, about 82% of them present only once. Participants came from roughly 25 US areas, aged roughly 18 to 89 years. Self-reported history from a screening survey and questionnaire set each donor's cohort. This clone was picked up a small number of times.

Sequencing was done on a sample of PBMCs or T cells enriched from blood (not recorded which). This chain uses TRBV3-1 (or the pseudogene TRBV3-2) with TRBJ2-2; 7 bases are shared with TRBD2. The source is a middle-aged woman who had recovered from COVID-19. The CDR3 sequence is CASSKGLNTGELFF. CDR3 DNA: TGTGCCAGCAGCAAGGGACTAAACACCGGGGAGCTGTTTTTT.